This T cell receptor beta chain was identified in a study of blood T cell repertoires in COVID-19. In the study overall: T cells, B-cell-depleted T cells, or PBMCs provided the cDNA or gDNA that served as material.

Produced via immunoSEQ multiplex PCR; TCRdb's table is partial and in-frame only. Seen here are about half a million clones, less than 90% observed once, and the top ten hold roughly 8.5%. Participant reports of clinical history set cohort assignment. Recovered Cohort 3 donors showed two negative PCRs, clearance, or symptom resolution. With 1 base clipped from V and 3 bases from J, the junction kept 5 bases outside the gene matches. The CDR3 spans 15 residues. Looked up from germline, CDR1 is KGHSH and CDR2 is LQKENI. This TCR derives from a woman in her fifties or sixties who had recovered from COVID-19. V gene TRBV18 combines with J gene TRBJ1-1; 7 nucleotides align to TRBD1. Sequenced input: PBMCs or T cells enriched from blood (not recorded which). The CDR3 DNA sequence: TGTGCCAGCTCACCACAGGGGGCGAGTCACACTGAAGCTTTCTTT. Translated: CASSPQGASHTEAFF.